This T cell receptor beta chain was found in a study of blood T cell repertoires in COVID-19. Study-wide context: The origin of the acute and convalescent COVID-19 samples was the United States, Italy and Spain. PBMCs, B-cell-depleted T cells, or T cells were the source of the cDNA or gDNA that made up the material.

This clone was counted a single time. V lost 3 bases, J lost 7 bases, and 12 bases lay in between. Looked up from germline, CDR1 is SGHDN and CDR2 is FVKESK. This CDR3 is built from 13 residues. In the source study's methods: Amplification of reference gene primers was used by the study to estimate nucleated cell counts. Profiled with immunoSEQ multiplex PCR; TCRdb holds only in-frame clones, not every one. V and J calls and clone size are copied from that table; D and trimming were computed from the DNA. This table has 200,000 to 300,000 clones, around 88% appearing once. Participant-reported clinical history was the basis for cohort assignment.

This clonotype originated in a woman aged 40 to 49 with acute COVID-19. The chain employs TRBV14 and TRBJ2-5, with D possibly TRBD2 on 5 matching bases. Sequencing was done on a sample of PBMCs or T cells enriched from blood (not recorded which). The CDR3 is CASSQSDGLTQYF. The DNA for the CDR3 is TGTGCCAGCAGCCAGTCTGACGGACTGACCCAGTACTTC.